The subject of this entry is one T cell receptor beta chain. The data were obtained in a study of blood T cell repertoires in COVID-19. In the study overall: The United States, Italy and Spain were the sources of the acute and convalescent COVID-19 samples.

The CDR3 consists of 14 residues. V lost 4 bases to trimming and J lost 1 base; unmatched junction nucleotides: 4. Germline V lookup: CDR1 SGHRS, CDR2 YFSETQ. Profiling relied on immunoSEQ multiplex PCR, and the TCRdb table lists in-frame clones only, not all of them. The repertoire holds some 330,000 clones, 85% to 90% seen once, with 3.5% to 5% in the top ten. The J gene is TRBJ2-5, the V gene TRBV5-1; 7 positions match TRBD2. The sequence came from a young man who had recovered from COVID-19. Sequenced: PBMCs or T cells enriched from blood (not recorded which). CDR3 nucleotides: TGCGCCAGCAGCAAAGTAGCGGGCCAAGAGACCCAGTACTTC. Protein sequence: CASSKVAGQETQYF.